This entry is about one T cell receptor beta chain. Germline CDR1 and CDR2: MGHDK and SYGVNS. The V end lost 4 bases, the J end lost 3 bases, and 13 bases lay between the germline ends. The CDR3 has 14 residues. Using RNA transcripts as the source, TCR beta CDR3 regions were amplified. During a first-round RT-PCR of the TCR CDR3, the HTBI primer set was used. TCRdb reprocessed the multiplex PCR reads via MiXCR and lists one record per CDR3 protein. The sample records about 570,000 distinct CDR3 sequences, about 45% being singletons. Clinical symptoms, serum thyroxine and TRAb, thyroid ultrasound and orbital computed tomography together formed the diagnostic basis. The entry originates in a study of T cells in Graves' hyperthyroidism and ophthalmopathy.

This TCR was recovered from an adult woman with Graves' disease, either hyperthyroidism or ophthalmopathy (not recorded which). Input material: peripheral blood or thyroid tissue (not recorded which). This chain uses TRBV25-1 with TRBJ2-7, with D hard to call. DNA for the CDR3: TGTGCCAGCAGTGCTAGAGTGCGAGACTACGAGCAGTACTTC. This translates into CASSARVRDYEQYF.